Included here is one T cell receptor (beta chain) sequence, with context. Antigen: not known. V lost 5 bases, J lost 8 bases, and 5 bases stayed unmatched. This CDR3 has 15 residues. Germline CDR1 and CDR2: SGHTA and FQGTGA. This record belongs to a study of cytomegalovirus exposure and HLA in healthy donors. Turning to the study itself: One earlier analysis, a look at around 180 million T cells, found some 100 million unique TCR beta sequences.

General study points: About 87% or about 30% of the time was how often most TCR beta V segments were productive, according to an earlier analysis. Apparent HLA restriction characterized most CMV-associated TCR beta chains in a later analysis. Some highly shared sequence variants likely arose as a pipeline artifact.

PCR primers comprised 60 Vbeta and 13 Jbeta primers. Clones were sequenced by immunoSEQ multiplex PCR, and TCRdb holds only the in-frame ones, with some missing. The profile shows some 130,000 clones, around 79% of them singletons. The receptor comes from a woman aged 40 to 49 in good health and CMV-seronegative. Material: PBMCs. The chain employs TRBV7-3 and TRBJ2-3, with TRBD2 matching 15 bases. In nucleotides, the CDR3 is TGTGCCAGCAGCGCGAAGGGACTAGCGGGGGGTACGCAGTATTTT. Encoded protein: CASSAKGLAGGTQYF. The entire variable domain, with the rest obtained from reference TRBV7-3 and TRBJ2-3, is as follows: GAGVSQTPSNKVTEKGKYVELRCDPISGHTALYWYRQSLGQGPEFLIYFQGTGAADDSGLPNDRFFAVRPEGSVSTLKIQRTERGDSAVYLCASSAKGLAGGTQYFGPGTRLTVL.